This TCR beta chain originates from a study of blood T cell repertoires in COVID-19 (dated by TCRdb to about 2020). Study-level background: Collaborator samples came from the United States, Italy and Spain and covered acute and convalescent phases of COVID-19. The material from the prospective study consisted of cDNA or gDNA derived from T cells, B-cell-depleted T cells, or PBMCs. Deeply sampled blood TCRbeta repertoires from subjects exposed to, actively infected with, or recovered from COVID-19 were included in the dataset. The repertoires were released in a freely available public database meant as a resource for research on the immune response to SARS-CoV-2. Samples came from the ongoing ImmuneRACE study (first 160 participants) plus 1,254 subjects from 6 global collaborators. Sample metadata almost always included a de-identified subject ID, COVID-19 status, age in years and sex. Where available, HLA class I and class II types were taken from metadata supplied by the sample provider and were not determined by assay-based typing. Findings and caveats that apply to the study as a whole: The quantity of clinical and demographic metadata differed by source and by participant and was supplied without curation.

In regard to this clone: Its antigen remains undetermined. No qualities accompany the bases; no much larger clone lies one base away.

Each collaborating institution followed its own protocols to collect whole blood in K2EDTA tubes. For TCRbeta analysis, collaborators shipped samples as frozen whole blood, isolated PBMCs, or DNA extracted from either of those sample types. TCRbeta CDR3 regions were amplified from genomic DNA using the immunoSEQ Assay, a bias-controlled multiplex PCR. On the study's bioinformatics: Within the assay, amplification of reference gene primers was used to estimate how many nucleated cells each sample contained. To quantify the absolute abundance of each unique TCRbeta CDR3 rearrangement, sequence reads were collapsed and filtered. For each sample, productive Simpson clonality was calculated by taking the square root of Simpson's diversity index across productive rearrangements. Sourced from immuneACCESS, this table was stored by TCRdb with only in-frame sequences that have V and J called. A share of the clones is absent; for the studies checked, an unresolved V gene accounts for under half, and the remainder has no known explanation. The DNA was the basis for D and trimming; V, J and clone size are from that table. For this sample the table gives some 100,000 clones, of which approximately 80% were detected only once. Of the sample, around 30% falls within the top ten clones.

The clonotype originates from a man aged 65-85 years with active or convalescent COVID-19. The sample comprised peripheral blood.

The CDR3: CASSLVGGRSNEQFF. The DNA reads TGTGCCAGCAGCTTAGTGGGCGGGAGGTCCAATGAGCAGTTCTTC. The chain was built from TRBV7-3 and TRBJ2-1, with TRBD2 identical over 8 junction bases. Relative to germline, V is missing 2 bases and J is missing 6 bases, with 6 bases of the junction outside any gene match. Based on the germline V gene, the CDR1 and CDR2 sequences are SGHTA and FQGTGA. The CDR3, cysteine through phenylalanine, is 15 amino acids long. The CDR3 DNA has 45 bases and is translated from base 1.